The 2 T cell receptor beta chains given below trace back to one sample, sequenced in a study of Graves' ophthalmopathy and Graves' hyperthyroidism. Amplification of TCR beta CDR3 regions used RNA transcripts. After a first-round RT-PCR with HTBI primers, a second-round multiplex PCR was run. TCRdb ran MiXCR on the multiplex PCR reads and lists one entry per CDR3 protein. The sample has about 550,000 distinct CDR3 sequences, 35% to 40% seen once. Material: peripheral blood or thyroid tissue (not recorded which). The receptor source for this set is an adult man with Graves' hyperthyroidism.

This clonotype was detected ten times or more. The chain is built from TRBV19 and TRBJ2-7; tentative D call: TRBD2 (6 bases). The CDR3 has 15 residues. Trimming cost V 5 bases and J 3 bases, with 17 bases left between them. From germline, CDR1 is LNHDA and CDR2 SQIVND (reference sequence). The CDR3 here is CASSGIGEVDYEQYF. The DNA of the CDR3 is TGTGCCAGTAGTGGCATTGGGGAGGTGGACTACGAGCAGTACTTC.

This clonotype was counted ten times or more. The genes are TRBV10-3 and TRBJ1-3, with D perhaps matching TRBD1 (6 bases). V gave up 7 bases and J gave up 0 bases, with 16 bases separating them. This CDR3 contains 16 residues. Per the germline V gene, CDR1 is ENHRY and CDR2 is SYGVKD. The CDR3 region is CAITPRGLNSGNTIYF. As DNA, the CDR3 is TGTGCCATCACCCCCAGGGGTCTCAACTCTGGAAACACCATATATTTT.